This T cell receptor (beta chain) was found in a study of shared clonotypes between healthy human individuals. The germline CDR1 and CDR2 sequences are SGDLS and YYNGEE. The CDR3 runs 17 residues. After removal of 0 bases from V and 6 bases from J, the junction contained 8 bases not matched to a gene. CD45RO-negative, CCR7-selected cells formed the naive CD8 fraction, which excluded terminally differentiated effector memory CD45RA+ cells. The data were produced by immunoSEQ multiplex PCR, yet TCRdb's version contains in-frame clones alone and is incomplete. The repertoire holds about 2.1 million clones, with 93% as singletons.

Sequencing was carried out using naive CD8+ T cells from PBMCs. The chain couples TRBV9 to TRBJ2-1; 11 nucleotides align to TRBD2. The TCR comes from a man aged 18 to 30 in good health. Some clones in this sample may be carry-over from other donors' samples. CDR3 in DNA: TGTGCCAGCAGCGTAGATAGCGGGAGGGTCGGACGCAATGAGCAGTTCTTC. Amino acid sequence: CASSVDSGRVGRNEQFF.